These 5 T cell receptor beta chains were sequenced from one sample in a study of technical replicates of blood from a handful of donors. The protocol was immunoSEQ multiplex PCR, while the TCRdb copy is restricted to in-frame clones and leaves out a portion. Of about 80,000 clones detected, around 96% appear once; the ten largest clones hold 0.3% to 0.35%. The sequencing sample was made of T cells isolated from PBMCs. All receptors come from a human donor in good health.

The CDR3 region is CASSPSWGVVSYEQYF. DNA for the CDR3: TGTGCCAGCAGTCCCAGCTGGGGGGTAGTATCCTACGAGCAGTACTTC. The V and J genes are TRBV27 and TRBJ2-7, with D possibly being TRBD2 (6 bases). This CDR3 spans 16 amino acids. Germline V gives CDR1 MNHEY, CDR2 SMNVEV (reference sequence). Trimming pared 5 bases from V and 1 base from J, leaving 18 bases between.

The V and J genes are TRBV13 and TRBJ2-3; the match to TRBD2 covers 7 bases. CDR3 length: 16 residues. Germline V gene sequence: CDR1 PRHDT, CDR2 FYEKMQ (reference sequence). The V segment lost 5 bases and the J segment 1 base; nucleotides outside the gene matches: 9. The CDR3, as DNA: TGTGCCAGCAGCCTCTCTCAGCGGGGCCGCACAGATACGCAGTATTTT. This translates into CASSLSQRGRTDTQYF. The complete variable domain, with remaining parts taken from reference TRBV13 and TRBJ2-3, reads AAGVIQSPRHLIKEKRETATLKCYPIPRHDTVYWYQQGPGQDPQFLISFYEKMQSDKGSIPDRFSAQQFSDYHSELNMSSLELGDSALYFCASSLSQRGRTDTQYFGPGTRLTVL.

The chain recombines TRBV19 with TRBJ1-1; D gene ambiguous. Trimming pared 3 bases from V and 3 bases from J, leaving 14 bases between. The CDR3 is 15 amino acids. Per the germline V gene, CDR1 is LNHDA and CDR2 is SQIVND (reference sequence). The CDR3 protein is CASSIPGFADTEAFF. Written as DNA, the CDR3 is TGTGCCAGTAGTATTCCTGGGTTCGCGGACACTGAAGCTTTCTTT.

This clone was seen just once. The V gene is TRBV7-3, the J gene TRBJ2-2, with TRBD1 matching 8 bases. V lost 4 bases, J lost 6 bases, and 7 bases stayed unmatched. Germline V gene lookup returns CDR1 SGHTA and CDR2 FQGTGA. This CDR3 has 15 amino acids. The CDR3 DNA follows: TGTGCCAGCAGCTATTCAACAGGGGGTTCCGGGGAGCTGTTTTTT. Its protein is CASSYSTGGSGELFF.

The CDR3 sequence: CASSRGTAKTEAFF. For the CDR3, the DNA is TGCGCCAGCAGCCGTGGGACTGCTAAAACTGAAGCTTTCTTT. The chain is built from TRBV10-1 and TRBJ1-1, with a possible D match to TRBD1 (5 bases). V lost 6 bases to trimming and J lost 5 bases, with 16 bases between them. The CDR3 extends over 14 amino acids. CDR1 and CDR2 (germline): WNHNN, SYGVQD (reference sequence).